This T cell receptor (beta chain) was recovered during a study of post-analysis software for immune sequencing data. About the research overall: Patients with relapsing-remitting, secondary progressive and progressive-relapsing multiple sclerosis courses were all represented. Overall study results and limits: Strong co-clustering by F measure was evident for samples that had been prepared in the same batch. TRBV segments more frequent in patients than in controls numbered roughly five and included TRBV5-6, TRBV5-1 and TRBV20-1. Controls significantly exceeded multiple sclerosis patients in normalized Chao1 diversity.

Prepared libraries of TCR beta cDNA carried unique molecular identifiers. Researchers reported roughly 510,000 cDNA molecules coming from roughly 1 to 10 million T cells. From the PCR reads, TCRdb called clonotypes with MiXCR, one entry per CDR3 protein. Of approximately 250,000 distinct CDR3 sequences listed, less than 40% are singletons. As to this clonotype: What it binds is not known. A much larger clone lies one base from this, so it may be a read error.

The CDR3 is 11 amino acids. Germline V gene sequence: CDR1 MNHNS, CDR2 SASEGT. This clonotype was sampled from a girl aged 5 to 17 with multiple sclerosis. The source material was blood. This chain joins TRBV6-1 and TRBJ2-5; no definite D call. CDR3 loop: CASRLEEAQYF. The CDR3 coding sequence is TGTGCCAGCCGGTTGGAAGAGGCCCAGTACTTC.